These 29 T cell receptor beta chains share one sample of origin, sequenced in a study of cytomegalovirus exposure and HLA in healthy donors. Use of 60 Vbeta and 13 Jbeta primers characterized the PCR. Measured with immunoSEQ multiplex PCR; TCRdb has only the in-frame clones, and not every one. The sample features roughly 82,000 clones, with 1.5% in its top ten. The sequencing sample was made of PBMCs. The receptors shown here come from an older woman in good health and CMV-seronegative.

This chain links TRBV29-1 with TRBJ1-1; D gene uncertain. CDR3 length equals 10 residues. Trimming took 8 bases from V and 3 from J, leaving 7 bases between them. Germline V gives CDR1 SQVTM, CDR2 ANQGSEA. The CDR3 coding sequence is TGCAGCACGGTTGACACTGAAGCTTTCTTT. Translating it yields CSTVDTEAFF.

The chain carries TRBV6-1 and TRBJ1-1; D gene unclear. Looked up from germline, CDR1 is MNHNS and CDR2 is SASEGT. The CDR3 runs 13 residues. V shed 7 bases and J shed 5 bases, with 14 bases lying between them. CDR3: CASTQTGRTEAFF. CDR3 bases: TGTGCCAGCACTCAAACCGGGAGGACTGAAGCTTTCTTT.

The chain employs TRBV18 and TRBJ1-2; D is possibly TRBD1 (5 bases). Germline assignment: CDR1 KGHSH and CDR2 LQKENI. The V gene lost 4 bases and the J gene lost 1 base, with 19 bases spanning the gap. There are 17 residues in the CDR3. The DNA of the CDR3 is TGTGCCAGCTCACAGATCCCACTACTCAGGGTTAACTATGGCTACACCTTC. Its translation is CASSQIPLLRVNYGYTF.

The chain employs TRBV6-1 and TRBJ2-7, with a possible D match to TRBD2 (6 bases). Germline CDR1 reads MNHNS; CDR2 reads SASEGT. The V end was cut by 5 bases, the J end by 7 bases, with 18 bases between. The CDR3 covers 14 residues. The CDR3 sequence is CASSNQRVRGEQYF. The CDR3 coding sequence is TGTGCCAGCAGTAACCAGCGGGTCCGGGGGGAGCAGTACTTC.

The J gene is TRBJ1-6, the V gene TRBV7-9, with 10 bases aligning to TRBD1. The CDR3 runs to 15 residues. Trimming cost V 5 bases and J 7 bases; bases outside gene matches: 5. In germline, CDR1 is SEHNR, CDR2 FQNEAQ (reference sequence). As DNA, the CDR3 is TGTGCCAGCAGCGGGGACAGGGGAGGAAATTCACCCCTCCACTTT. It translates to CASSGDRGGNSPLHF.

The chain carries TRBV6-5 and TRBJ1-2; the D gene is possibly TRBD1 (5 bases). Trimming cost V 3 bases and J 3 bases, with 14 bases left between them. Germline loops: CDR1 MNHEY, CDR2 SVGAGI. This CDR3 comprises 15 residues. CDR3 nucleotide sequence: TGTGCCAGCAGTTATTCGGGGGGGGAACACTATGGCTACACCTTC. Protein sequence: CASSYSGGEHYGYTF.

J is TRBJ2-3 and V is TRBV25-1, with D perhaps matching TRBD1 (6 bases). The CDR3 covers 13 residues. V lost 4 bases to trimming and J lost 3 bases, with 8 bases between them. CDR1 is MGHDK and CDR2 is SYGVNS in the germline V gene. The CDR3 reads CASSGGQTDTQYF. DNA of the CDR3: TGTGCCAGCAGTGGGGGGCAAACAGATACGCAGTATTTT. The whole variable domain, remainder taken from reference TRBV25-1 and TRBJ2-3, is EADIYQTPRYLVIGTGKKITLECSQTMGHDKMYWYQQDPGMELHLIHYSYGVNSTEKGDLSSESTVSRIRTEHFPLTLESARPSHTSQYLCASSGGQTDTQYFGPGTRLTVL.

The chain uses TRBV19 and TRBJ2-5, with D unclear. Germline-derived CDR1 and CDR2 are LNHDA and SQIVND (reference sequence). The germline V and J ends were trimmed by 3 bases and 4 bases, with 9 bases remaining between them. This CDR3 contains 13 residues. CDR3 coding DNA: TGTGCCAGTAGTATCGCCCGAGGAGAGACCCAGTACTTC. Protein: CASSIARGETQYF.

The V call is TRBV7-2, the J call TRBJ1-4, with D hard to call. Trimming pared 3 bases from V and 0 bases from J, leaving 8 bases between. Per germline, CDR1 SGHTA and CDR2 FQGNSA. The CDR3 length is 15 residues. In nucleotides, the CDR3 is TGTGCCAGCAGCTTGTCACAAGCAACTAATGAAAAACTGTTTTTT. This gives the protein CASSLSQATNEKLFF.

The chain has TRBV11-2 and TRBJ2-7; perhaps TRBD2 as D (5 bases). Germline loops: CDR1 SGHAT, CDR2 FQNNGV. The CDR3 has 14 residues. V was trimmed by 4 bases and J by 2 bases, leaving 12 bases between them. The CDR3 here is CASSSTDSTYEQYF. In DNA, the CDR3 is TGTGCCAGCAGCTCGACGGACTCTACCTACGAGCAGTACTTC. The whole variable domain, remainder taken from reference TRBV11-2 and TRBJ2-7, is EAGVAQSPRYKIIEKRQSVAFWCNPISGHATLYWYQQILGQGPKLLIQFQNNGVVDDSQLPKDRFSAERLKGVDSTLKIQPAKLEDSAVYLCASSSTDSTYEQYFGPGTRLTVT.

CDR3 protein: CASSFATGTGANVLTF. For the CDR3, the DNA is TGTGCCAGCAGCTTCGCTACAGGGACTGGGGCCAACGTCCTGACTTTC. V is TRBV7-8 and J is TRBJ2-6; tentative D call: TRBD1 (6 bases). There are 16 residues in the CDR3. The V gene lost 3 bases and the J gene lost 2 bases, with 11 bases spanning the gap. Germline CDR1 reads SGHVS; CDR2 reads FQNEAQ. Supplemented by reference TRBV7-8 and TRBJ2-6, the full variable domain reads GAGVSQSPRYKVAKRGQDVALRCDPISGHVSLFWYQQALGQGPEFLTYFQNEAQLDKSGLPSDRFFAERPEGSVSTLKIQRTQQEDSAVYLCASSFATGTGANVLTFGAGSRLTVL.

This chain connects TRBV7-2 to TRBJ2-2; 8 bases align to TRBD2. V trimming: 3 bases; J trimming: 2 bases; junction bases outside the gene matches: 5. CDR1 and CDR2 from the germline V gene are SGHTA and FQGNSA. The CDR3 covers 16 residues. Here the CDR3 reads CASSFFSGSNTGELFF. CDR3 DNA: TGTGCCAGCAGCTTTTTCAGCGGGAGTAACACCGGGGAGCTGTTTTTT.

The chain carries TRBV4-3 and TRBJ1-1, with a possible D match to TRBD1 (6 bases). Germline-derived CDR1 and CDR2 are LGHNA and YSLEER. V gave up 4 bases and J gave up 2 bases, with 23 bases separating them. The CDR3 extends over 18 amino acids. The CDR3 nucleotides read TGCGCCAGCAGCCGCCAGATCCGTAGACAGGCCGGAAACACTGAAGCTTTCTTT. Amino acid sequence: CASSRQIRRQAGNTEAFF.

This rearrangement joins TRBV30 to TRBJ1-3; TRBD1 might be the D (5 bases). V was cut by 2 bases and J by 3 bases, with 8 bases left in between. CDR3 length: 13 residues. The germline CDR1 and CDR2 sequences are GTSNPN and SVGIG (reference sequence). The CDR3 coding sequence is TGTGCCTGGAGTTCGGGGGTTGGAAACACCATATATTTT. Protein product: CAWSSGVGNTIYF.

The rearrangement uses TRBV9 and TRBJ1-2; D call uncertain. CDR3 length: 14 amino acids. V lost 0 bases and J 7 bases, leaving 13 bases between the germline ends. Looked up from germline, CDR1 is SGDLS and CDR2 is YYNGEE. The CDR3 region is CASSVGGGSSGYTF. As DNA, the CDR3 is TGTGCCAGCAGCGTAGGAGGAGGAAGCAGTGGCTACACCTTC.

The chain is built from TRBV18 and TRBJ2-5, with 12 bases lining up with TRBD1. CDR3 length equals 15 residues. From germline, CDR1 is KGHSH and CDR2 LQKENI. The junction had 7 bases not matched to a gene; V was cut back by 6 bases and J by 5 bases. The CDR3 sequence is CASSAGTGGFETQYF. CDR3 DNA sequence: TGTGCCAGCTCGGCCGGGACAGGGGGCTTTGAGACCCAGTACTTC.

The rearrangement uses TRBV27 and TRBJ1-6, with D possibly TRBD1 on 5 matching bases. With 2 bases removed from V and 6 bases from J, the gap between germline ends came to 14 bases. This CDR3 has 16 residues. Germline loops: CDR1 MNHEY, CDR2 SMNVEV (reference sequence). The CDR3 DNA follows: TGTGCCAGCAGTTTAAGAGCAGGGATGGTTAATTCACCCCTCCACTTT. It is translated as CASSLRAGMVNSPLHF.

The chain combines TRBV7-9 with TRBJ2-3; 7 bases match TRBD2. The CDR3 extends over 16 amino acids. Germline trimming cut 4 bases from V and 1 base from J; bases unmatched to any gene: 8. Germline CDR1 and CDR2: SEHNR and FQNEAQ (reference sequence). This CDR3 is CASSSRRTSGTDTQYF. For the CDR3, the DNA is TGTGCCAGCAGCTCCCGTCGAACTAGCGGCACAGATACGCAGTATTTT.

The chain recombines TRBV11-2 with TRBJ1-3; 7 positions match TRBD1. Looked up from germline, CDR1 is SGHAT and CDR2 is FQNNGV. V was clipped by 8 bases and J by 4 bases; unmatched bases: 8. This CDR3 is 14 amino acids long. CDR3 amino acids: CASGKGQPGNTIYF. CDR3 nucleotide sequence: TGTGCCAGCGGAAAGGGACAGCCGGGAAACACCATATATTTT. Looking up the rest from reference TRBV11-2 and TRBJ1-3 gives the full variable domain: EAGVAQSPRYKIIEKRQSVAFWCNPISGHATLYWYQQILGQGPKLLIQFQNNGVVDDSQLPKDRFSAERLKGVDSTLKIQPAKLEDSAVYLCASGKGQPGNTIYFGEGSWLTVV.

The V and J genes are TRBV2 and TRBJ1-4; D may be TRBD1 (5 bases). Trimming removed 4 bases from V and 3 bases from J, with 12 bases in between. This CDR3 is built from 15 residues. Germline V lookup: CDR1 SNHLY, CDR2 FYNNEI. The CDR3 protein is CASSVLDSSNEKLFF. Here the CDR3 DNA reads TGTGCCAGCAGTGTGCTTGACAGTTCTAATGAAAAACTGTTTTTT.

The chain recombines TRBV5-8 with TRBJ2-7, with 7 bases fitting TRBD2. CDR1 is SGHTS and CDR2 is YDEGEE in the germline V gene. V gave up 2 bases and J gave up 5 bases; unmatched junction bases: 7. CDR3 size: 14 residues. CDR3 sequence (DNA): TGTGCCAGCAGCTTTATACGGGCGGGAGACGAGCAGTACTTC. Encoded protein: CASSFIRAGDEQYF.

The V gene is TRBV27, the J gene TRBJ2-2; a possible D gene is TRBD1 (6 bases). The CDR3 has 14 residues. Between the trimmed V and J ends, which lost 5 bases and 8 bases, there was a span of 15 bases. Germline CDR1 is MNHEY and CDR2 is SMNVEV (reference sequence). CDR3 sequence reads: CASSTRQAVGELFF. CDR3 nucleotide sequence: TGTGCCAGCAGTACCCGACAGGCGGTGGGGGAGCTGTTTTTT.

The V call is TRBV9, the J call TRBJ2-1, with 7 bases matching TRBD2. Germline values: CDR1 SGDLS, CDR2 YYNGEE. The CDR3 covers 15 residues. Trimming removed 2 bases from V and 4 bases from J; junction bases left unmatched: 6. The CDR3 reads CASSVSSGDYNEQFF. The DNA for the CDR3 is TGTGCCAGCAGCGTTTCCAGCGGGGATTACAATGAGCAGTTCTTC.

The chain is built from TRBV4-2 and TRBJ2-7; TRBD1 might be the D (6 bases). The CDR3 is made up of 13 amino acids. Trimming cost V 4 bases and J 3 bases, with 10 bases left between them. Germline V lookup: CDR1 LGHNA, CDR2 YNFKEQ. This CDR3 is CASSRDKNYEQYF. The CDR3 nucleotides read TGTGCCAGCAGCCGGGACAAAAACTACGAGCAGTACTTC.

The CDR3 is CASSLPGQSTGELFF. The DNA for the CDR3 is TGTGCCAGCAGTTTACCGGGACAGAGCACCGGGGAGCTGTTTTTT. This chain uses TRBV28 with TRBJ2-2, with 7 bases fitting TRBD1. The CDR3 is made up of 15 amino acids. V dropped 2 bases and J dropped 4; count of bases not matched to a gene: 4. Per germline, CDR1 MDHEN and CDR2 SYDVKM.

The chain uses TRBV5-1 and TRBJ2-7; 11 nucleotides line up with TRBD2. This CDR3 has 16 amino acids. Germline V gives CDR1 SGHRS, CDR2 YFSETQ. Germline trimming cut 0 bases from V and 6 bases from J; bases unmatched to any gene: 8. This chain's CDR3 is CASSLGYSGRAVEQYF. CDR3 bases: TGCGCCAGCAGCTTGGGCTATAGCGGGAGGGCCGTCGAGCAGTACTTC.

V usage is TRBV7-9 and J usage is TRBJ1-4, with D possibly being TRBD1 (6 bases). The germline gives CDR1 SEHNR, CDR2 FQNEAQ (reference sequence). V lost 3 bases and J lost 5, with 19 bases in between. There are 17 residues in the CDR3. The CDR3 DNA follows: TGTGCCAGCAGCTTCGGGGGGGCCCTCGATGTCAATGAAAAACTGTTTTTT. Amino acid sequence: CASSFGGALDVNEKLFF.

The CDR3 DNA follows: TGTGCCAGCAGTGAACGCGACCAAGAGACCCAGTACTTC. Translated: CASSERDQETQYF. This chain links TRBV6-1 with TRBJ2-5; D remains ambiguous. Germline V gene lookup returns CDR1 MNHNS and CDR2 SASEGT. The CDR3 sequence is 13 residues long. The ends were cut back, 2 bases at V and 0 bases at J, with 4 bases in the middle.

This rearrangement joins TRBV6-6 to TRBJ2-7; TRBD2 matches 7 bases. Trimming took 6 bases from V and 3 from J; bases not matched to a gene: 11. CDR3 length: 15 residues. Germline-derived CDR1 and CDR2 are MNHNY and SVGAGI (reference sequence). The CDR3 nucleotides are TGTGCCAGCAGCCAAAGGGGACGGGACTACTACGAGCAGTACTTC. It translates to CASSQRGRDYYEQYF.